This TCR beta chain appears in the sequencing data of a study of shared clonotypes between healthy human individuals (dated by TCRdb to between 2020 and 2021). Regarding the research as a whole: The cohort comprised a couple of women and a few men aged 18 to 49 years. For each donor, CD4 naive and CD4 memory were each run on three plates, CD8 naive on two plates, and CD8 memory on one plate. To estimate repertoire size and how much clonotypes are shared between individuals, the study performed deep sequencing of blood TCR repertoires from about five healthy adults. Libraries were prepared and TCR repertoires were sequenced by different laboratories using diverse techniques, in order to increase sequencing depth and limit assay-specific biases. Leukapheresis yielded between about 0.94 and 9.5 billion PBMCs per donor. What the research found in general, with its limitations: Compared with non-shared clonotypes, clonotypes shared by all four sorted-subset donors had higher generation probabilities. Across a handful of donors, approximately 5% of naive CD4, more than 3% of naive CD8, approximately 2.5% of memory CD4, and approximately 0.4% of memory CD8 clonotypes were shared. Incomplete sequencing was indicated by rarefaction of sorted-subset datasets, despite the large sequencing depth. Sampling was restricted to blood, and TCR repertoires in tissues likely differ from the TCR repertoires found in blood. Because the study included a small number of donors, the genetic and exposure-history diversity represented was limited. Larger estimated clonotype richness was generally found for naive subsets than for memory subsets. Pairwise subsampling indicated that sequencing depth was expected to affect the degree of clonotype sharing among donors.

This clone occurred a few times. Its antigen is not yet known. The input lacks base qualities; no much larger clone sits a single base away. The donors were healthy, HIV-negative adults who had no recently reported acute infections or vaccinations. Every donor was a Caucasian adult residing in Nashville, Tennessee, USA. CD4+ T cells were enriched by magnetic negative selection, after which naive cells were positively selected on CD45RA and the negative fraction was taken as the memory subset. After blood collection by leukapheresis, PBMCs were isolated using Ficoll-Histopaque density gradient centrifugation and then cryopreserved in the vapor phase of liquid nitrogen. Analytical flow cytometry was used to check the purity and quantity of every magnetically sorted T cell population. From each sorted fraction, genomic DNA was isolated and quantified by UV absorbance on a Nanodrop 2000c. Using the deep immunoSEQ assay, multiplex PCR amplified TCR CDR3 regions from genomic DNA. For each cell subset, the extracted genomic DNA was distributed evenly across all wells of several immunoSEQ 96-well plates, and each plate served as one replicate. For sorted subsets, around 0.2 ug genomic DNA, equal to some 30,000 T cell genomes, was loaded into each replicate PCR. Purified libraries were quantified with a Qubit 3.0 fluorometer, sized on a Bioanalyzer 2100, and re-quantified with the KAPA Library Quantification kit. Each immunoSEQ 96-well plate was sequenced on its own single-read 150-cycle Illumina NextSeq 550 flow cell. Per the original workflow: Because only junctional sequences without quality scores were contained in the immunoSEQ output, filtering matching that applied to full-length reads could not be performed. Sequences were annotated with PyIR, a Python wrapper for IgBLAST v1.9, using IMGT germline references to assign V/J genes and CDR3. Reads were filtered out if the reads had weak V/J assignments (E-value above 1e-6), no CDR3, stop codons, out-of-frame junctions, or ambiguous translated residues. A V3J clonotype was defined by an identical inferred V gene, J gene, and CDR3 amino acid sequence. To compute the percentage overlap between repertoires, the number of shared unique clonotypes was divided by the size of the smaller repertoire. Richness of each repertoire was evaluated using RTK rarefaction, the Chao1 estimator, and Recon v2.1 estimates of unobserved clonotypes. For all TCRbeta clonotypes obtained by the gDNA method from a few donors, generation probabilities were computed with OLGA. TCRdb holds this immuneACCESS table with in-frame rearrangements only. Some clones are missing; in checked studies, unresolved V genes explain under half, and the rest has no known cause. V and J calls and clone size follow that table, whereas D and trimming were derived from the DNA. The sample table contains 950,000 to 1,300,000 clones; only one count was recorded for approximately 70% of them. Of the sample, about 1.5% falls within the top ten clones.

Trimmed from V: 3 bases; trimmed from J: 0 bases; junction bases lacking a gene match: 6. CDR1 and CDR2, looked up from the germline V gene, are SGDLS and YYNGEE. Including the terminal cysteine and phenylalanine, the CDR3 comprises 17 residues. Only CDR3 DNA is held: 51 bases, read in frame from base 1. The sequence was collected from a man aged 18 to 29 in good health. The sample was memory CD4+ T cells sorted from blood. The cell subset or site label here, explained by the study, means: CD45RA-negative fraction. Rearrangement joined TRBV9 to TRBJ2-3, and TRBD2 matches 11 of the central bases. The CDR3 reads CASSAGTSGSSTDTQYF. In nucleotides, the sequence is TGTGCCAGCAGCGCGGGAACTAGCGGGAGTAGCACAGATACGCAGTATTTT.